The rows below give T cell receptor beta chains drawn from one sample of a study of T-cell memory formation after mild COVID-19. TCRdb passed the 5' RACE reads through MiXCR, listing each CDR3 protein once. The table has about 13,000 distinct CDR3 sequences, about 12% seen once. Source material: PBMCs or a T cell subset sorted from them (not recorded which). These receptors all come from an adult woman who had mild COVID-19 (a few samples of this study predate the infection). Cell type and time point are not known. The CDR3 runs from the conserved cysteine through the conserved F or W. A D gene is named only where the DNA matches it firmly. Where a row states a size, it is once, few, many or the class of an expanded clone; other rows omit it.

abundance	j_gene	len	d_gene	v_gene	CDR3aa	CDR3nt
many	TRBJ1-2	12	-	TRBV12-3/TRBV12-4	CASRPGGDGYTF	TGTGCCAGCAGGCCCGGGGGGGATGGCTACACCTTC
many	TRBJ1-1	13	-	TRBV14	CASSQGVITEAFF	TGTGCCAGCAGCCAAGGGGTGATCACCGAAGCTTTCTTT
-	TRBJ1-1	16	TRBD1	TRBV6-2/TRBV6-3	CASSSGTGGRGTEAFF	TGTGCCAGCAGCTCCGGGACAGGGGGTCGTGGCACTGAAGCTTTCTTT
many	TRBJ2-7	14	-	TRBV7-6	CASSSSGLKYEQYF	TGTGCCAGCAGCTCCTCCGGACTTAAGTACGAGCAGTACTTC
many	TRBJ2-2	16	TRBD1	TRBV5-1	CASSQTGTVNTGELFF	TGCGCCAGCAGCCAAACCGGGACAGTAAACACCGGGGAGCTGTTTTTT
many	TRBJ1-1	13	-	TRBV24-1	CATSAGTNTEAFF	TGTGCCACCAGTGCCGGGACGAACACTGAAGCTTTCTTT
-	TRBJ2-7	15	-	TRBV7-8	CASSPTRQAPYEQYF	TGTGCCAGCAGCCCTACGCGGCAGGCCCCCTACGAGCAGTACTTC
many	TRBJ2-7	12	-	TRBV29-1	CSAMSDSYEQYF	TGCAGCGCAATGTCCGACAGCTACGAGCAGTACTTC
many	TRBJ2-7	12	-	TRBV12-3/TRBV12-4	CASSFRSYEQYF	TGTGCCAGCAGTTTCCGCTCCTACGAGCAGTACTTC
many	TRBJ2-7	15	TRBD2	TRBV20-1	CSAPTSSGSPYEQYF	TGCAGTGCACCGACATCTAGCGGGAGCCCCTACGAGCAGTACTTC
many	TRBJ2-2	13	-	TRBV7-8	CASSLEYTGELFF	TGTGCCAGCAGCTTAGAGTACACCGGGGAGCTGTTTTTT
few	TRBJ1-1	13	-	TRBV6-5	CASSLDLNTEAFF	TGTGCCAGCAGTCTGGACCTTAACACTGAAGCTTTCTTT
many	TRBJ2-7	13	-	TRBV6-1	CASSEVGNYEQYF	TGTGCCAGCAGTGAAGTAGGAAACTACGAGCAGTACTTC
-	TRBJ2-7	16	TRBD1	TRBV27	CASIFYGTGDSYEQYF	TGTGCCAGCATCTTTTACGGGACAGGGGACTCCTACGAGCAGTACTTC
many	TRBJ2-1	15	TRBD1	TRBV5-1	CASSLEQGVANEQFF	TGCGCCAGCAGCTTGGAACAGGGGGTGGCCAATGAGCAGTTCTTC
many	TRBJ2-5	15	-	TRBV7-8	CASSGSPLFQETQYF	TGTGCCAGCAGTGGCTCCCCCCTTTTCCAAGAGACCCAGTACTTC
many	TRBJ2-2	21	TRBD1	TRBV12-3/TRBV12-4	CASSPYESRDRGVVGTGELFF	TGTGCCAGCAGTCCTTACGAATCCCGGGACAGGGGTGTCGTAGGCACCGGGGAGCTGTTTTTT
many	TRBJ2-1	17	TRBD1	TRBV24-1	CATSDPTLGQFYNEQFF	TGTGCCACCAGTGATCCCACCTTGGGACAGTTCTACAATGAGCAGTTCTTC
many	TRBJ2-3	14	TRBD2	TRBV5-1	CASKDSGSTDTQYF	TGCGCCAGCAAGGATAGCGGGAGCACAGATACGCAGTATTTT
many	TRBJ2-7	16	-	TRBV6-6	CASSRGGTAALYEQYF	TGTGCCAGCAGCCGAGGAGGGACAGCGGCCCTCTACGAGCAGTACTTC
few	TRBJ2-7	14	-	TRBV6-5	CASSPLGGPYEQYF	TGTGCCAGCAGTCCCCTAGGAGGCCCCTACGAGCAGTACTTC
many	TRBJ2-1	15	-	TRBV20-1	CSTVAAGLPYNEQFF	TGCAGTACTGTCGCTGCGGGACTCCCCTACAATGAGCAGTTCTTC
many	TRBJ2-4	16	-	TRBV15	CATSRASGLAKNIQYF	TGTGCCACCAGCAGAGCTAGTGGACTAGCCAAAAACATTCAGTACTTC